Each of the 28 T cell receptor beta chains below was sequenced from the same sample in a study of cytomegalovirus exposure and HLA in healthy donors. The PCR employed 60 Vbeta primers together with 13 Jbeta primers. Libraries were prepared by immunoSEQ multiplex PCR; TCRdb keeps only in-frame clonotypes and omits some of them. The table lists around 53,000 clones. Sequencing was done on a sample of PBMCs. The receptors were gathered from a woman younger than 45 in good health and CMV-seropositive.

The CDR3 protein is CASRQDRAPRDEQYF. For the CDR3, the DNA is TGTGCCAGCAGACAGGACAGGGCCCCGCGCGACGAGCAGTACTTC. The chain couples TRBV27 to TRBJ2-7; 8 nucleotides match TRBD1. The V gene's germline CDR1 is MNHEY and CDR2 SMNVEV (reference sequence). The V segment lost 6 bases and the J segment 5 bases; nucleotides outside the gene matches: 12. This CDR3 is built from 15 residues.

The rearrangement links TRBV7-6 to TRBJ1-1; D is perhaps TRBD1 (6 bases). Germline loops: CDR1 SGHVS, CDR2 FNYEAQ. Deletions cut 1 base from V and 2 bases from J, with 14 bases between. The CDR3 contains 16 residues. CDR3 bases: TGTGCCAGCAGCTTAGGACAGGAGATCTTAAACACTGAAGCTTTCTTT. It encodes CASSLGQEILNTEAFF.

Remarks on this clone: The same CDR3 also results from other DNA sequences found in this sample. The rearrangement uses TRBV19 and TRBJ2-7; TRBD1 aligns across 10 bases. The junction had 4 bases not matched to a gene; V was cut back by 9 bases and J by 5 bases. The CDR3 is 12 amino acids. CDR1 LNHDA and CDR2 SQIVND come from the germline V gene (reference sequence). CDR3 DNA sequence: TGTGCCAGGGCAGGGACAGGGGACGAGCAGTACTTC. The encoded protein is CARAGTGDEQYF.

This rearrangement joins TRBV5-6 to TRBJ2-3, with D perhaps matching TRBD2 (5 bases). V lost 0 bases and J lost 4, with 6 bases in between. The CDR3 runs 13 residues. Germline V CDR1 and CDR2: SGHDT, YYEEEE. The CDR3 DNA reads as TGTGCCAGCAGCTTGGTAGCGCCAGATACGCAGTATTTT. It translates to CASSLVAPDTQYF.

V gene TRBV10-2 combines with J gene TRBJ2-1, with 10 positions matching TRBD2. Germline V gene sequence: CDR1 WSHSY, CDR2 SAAADI. The CDR3 has 15 amino acids. V trimming: 4 bases; J trimming: 8 bases; junction bases outside the gene matches: 8. This CDR3 reads CASSVQGTSEHEQFF. The CDR3 DNA is TGCGCCAGCAGTGTTCAGGGGACTAGCGAACATGAGCAGTTCTTC.

This sequence joins TRBV6-1 and TRBJ1-6; D possibly corresponds to TRBD1 (5 bases). V lost 3 bases and J lost 6, with 15 bases in between. The CDR3 sequence is 16 residues long. Germline V CDR1 and CDR2: MNHNS, SASEGT. The CDR3 spells CASSELLRGGNSPLHF. The CDR3 DNA is TGTGCCAGCAGTGAGCTCTTGAGGGGAGGTAATTCACCCCTCCACTTT.

The chain uses TRBV13 and TRBJ2-3; TRBD2 might be the D (5 bases). The CDR3 is made up of 15 amino acids. Trimming cost V 4 bases and J 8 bases, with 19 bases left between them. From germline, CDR1 is PRHDT and CDR2 FYEKMQ (reference sequence). CDR3 amino acids: CASSWTEDHSRTQYF. The CDR3 DNA reads TGTGCCAGCAGCTGGACGGAGGATCACAGTCGTACGCAGTATTTT.

The J gene is TRBJ2-7, the V gene TRBV2; D uncertain. CDR3 length: 14 residues. Trimming took 2 bases from V and 4 from J, leaving 12 bases between them. Per germline, CDR1 SNHLY and CDR2 FYNNEI. CDR3 loop: CASSEMAAAYEQYF. The CDR3 bases are TGTGCCAGCAGTGAAATGGCCGCAGCGTACGAGCAGTACTTC.

The V gene is TRBV29-1, the J gene TRBJ2-1; 13 bases agree with TRBD2. Per germline, CDR1 SQVTM and CDR2 ANQGSEA. The CDR3 is 13 amino acids. Trimming cost V 4 bases and J 8 bases; bases outside gene matches: 2. The CDR3 DNA reads TGCAGCGTTGGGACTAGCGGGAGCTATGAGCAGTTCTTC. Translated, it gives CSVGTSGSYEQFF.

The chain is built from TRBV9 and TRBJ2-3, with 10 bases identical to TRBD2. CDR3 length equals 17 residues. Germline CDR1 and CDR2: SGDLS and YYNGEE. The junction had 8 bases not matched to a gene; V was cut back by 2 bases and J by 2 bases. The CDR3, as DNA: TGTGCCAGCAGCGTCTCGAGCGGGAGGGCCATCACAGATACGCAGTATTTT. Translating gives CASSVSSGRAITDTQYF.

This chain links TRBV7-8 with TRBJ1-5; the D is unclear. The CDR3 has 14 residues. With 5 bases removed from V and 5 bases from J, the gap between germline ends came to 13 bases. Germline V gives CDR1 SGHVS, CDR2 FQNEAQ. CDR3 protein: CASSTTNYYQPQHF. The CDR3 DNA sequence: TGTGCCAGCAGCACAACCAATTATTATCAGCCCCAGCATTTT.

The V and J genes are TRBV5-6 and TRBJ1-2, with 11 nucleotides matching TRBD1. J lost 12 bases, V lost 3 bases, and 10 bases had no gene match. The CDR3 is 14 residues long. The germline CDR1 and CDR2 sequences are SGHDT and YYEEEE. In nucleotides, the CDR3 is TGTGCCAGCAGCTGGGCGCCGGGACAGGGGGGGGACACCTTC. Its protein product is CASSWAPGQGGDTF.

The chain recombines TRBV30 with TRBJ2-1, with 9 bases lining up with TRBD2. The junction had 2 bases not matched to a gene; V was cut back by 8 bases and J by 0 bases. The CDR3 loop spans 13 amino acids. Germline lookup yields CDR1 GTSNPN and CDR2 SVGIG (reference sequence). CDR3: CAGGLASYNEQFF. CDR3 coding DNA: TGTGCCGGGGGACTAGCCTCCTACAATGAGCAGTTCTTC.

V usage is TRBV6-4 and J usage is TRBJ2-1, with 14 bases aligning to TRBD2. The CDR3 consists of 15 residues. The germline V gene encodes CDR1 MRHNA and CDR2 SNTAGT. V gave up 10 bases and J gave up 6 bases; unmatched junction bases: 8. CDR3 residues: CAIVGLAGGCNEQFF. For the CDR3, the DNA is TGTGCCATCGTTGGACTAGCGGGAGGCTGCAATGAGCAGTTCTTC.

The chain is built from TRBV2 and TRBJ2-2, with D unresolved. CDR1 is SNHLY and CDR2 is FYNNEI in the germline V gene. The CDR3 consists of 14 residues. Trimming took off 1 base at V and 7 bases at J, with 10 bases between the two ends. The CDR3 region has the DNA TGTGCCAGCAGTGAAGGAAAGCCTGGCGGGGAGCTGTTTTTT. This gives the protein CASSEGKPGGELFF.

The genes are TRBV5-1 and TRBJ2-5; 7 nucleotides match TRBD2. The CDR3 contains 15 residues. The germline V gene has CDR1 SGHRS and CDR2 YFSETQ. Trimming took 4 bases from V and 6 from J; bases not matched to a gene: 12. CDR3 residues: CASSVGTTRSKTQYF. The CDR3 DNA follows: TGCGCCAGCAGCGTGGGGACTACAAGGTCGAAGACCCAGTACTTC.

The chain couples TRBV30 to TRBJ1-2, with D hard to call. Germline CDR1 reads GTSNPN; CDR2 reads SVGIG (reference sequence). V was cut by 3 bases and J by 3 bases, with 8 bases left in between. CDR3 length equals 12 residues. The CDR3 loop is CAWSSEDYGYTF. CDR3 DNA: TGTGCCTGGAGCAGTGAGGACTATGGCTACACCTTC. Full variable domain (remainder filled in from reference TRBV30 and TRBJ1-2): SQTIHQWPATLVQPVGSPLSLECTVEGTSNPNLYWYRQAAGRGLQLLFYSVGIGQISSEVPQNLSASRPQDRQFILSSKKLLLSDSGFYLCAWSSEDYGYTFGSGTRLTVV.

The CDR3 DNA sequence: TGCAGCGACCAAACAGGGGGAGACTATGGCTACACCTTC. This sequence encodes CSDQTGGDYGYTF. The rearrangement links TRBV29-1 to TRBJ1-2, with 8 bases matching TRBD1. The CDR3 is made up of 13 amino acids. In germline, CDR1 is SQVTM, CDR2 ANQGSEA. J was trimmed by 3 bases and V by 7 bases; bases with no gene match: 7. Variable domain in full (rest from reference TRBV29-1 and TRBJ1-2): SAVISQKPSRDICQRGTSLTIQCQVDSQVTMMFWYRQQPGQSLTLIATANQGSEATYESGFVIDKFPISRPNLTFSTLTVSNMSPEDSSIYLCSDQTGGDYGYTFGSGTRLTVV.

The V call is TRBV28, the J call TRBJ1-6; 7 bases fit TRBD1. With V trimmed by 5 bases and J by 7 bases, 8 bases remained unmatched. The CDR3 loop spans 15 amino acids. In germline, CDR1 is MDHEN, CDR2 SYDVKM. CDR3 residues: CASSLLQGQNSPLHF. CDR3 coding DNA: TGTGCCAGCAGTCTGTTACAGGGGCAGAATTCACCCCTCCACTTT.

The genes are TRBV5-1 and TRBJ2-7; the match to TRBD1 covers 7 bases. The V gene's germline CDR1 is SGHRS and CDR2 YFSETQ. The CDR3 sequence is 15 residues long. V was clipped by 3 bases and J by 2 bases; unmatched bases: 8. The DNA of the CDR3 is TGCGCCAGCAGCTGGGGTGGAGGACAGGCCTACGAGCAGTACTTC. This encodes CASSWGGGQAYEQYF.

The CDR3 sequence is CASSQGGVITDTQYF. DNA for the CDR3: TGTGCCAGCAGCCAAGGGGGGGTTATCACAGATACGCAGTATTTT. The chain couples TRBV13 to TRBJ2-3, with D perhaps matching TRBD2 (7 bases). CDR3 length equals 15 residues. The V end was cut by 5 bases, the J end by 2 bases, with 14 bases between. Looked up from germline, CDR1 is PRHDT and CDR2 is FYEKMQ (reference sequence).

The chain couples TRBV20-1 to TRBJ1-1, with D perhaps matching TRBD1 (5 bases). V lost 6 bases and J 6 bases, leaving 11 bases between the germline ends. The CDR3 is 11 amino acids. The germline CDR1 and CDR2 sequences are DFQATT and SNEGSKA (reference sequence). The CDR3 coding sequence is TGCAGTGCCGCCACAGGATCTGAAGCTTTCTTT. Translating gives CSAATGSEAFF.

The genes are TRBV5-1 and TRBJ2-2; 7 bases agree with TRBD1. CDR3 length: 17 amino acids. The junction had 9 bases not matched to a gene; V was cut back by 4 bases and J by 0 bases. From germline, CDR1 is SGHRS and CDR2 YFSETQ. In DNA, the CDR3 is TGCGCCAGCAGCGAGACCCCGGGACAGCCGAACACCGGGGAGCTGTTTTTT. Amino acid sequence: CASSETPGQPNTGELFF.

The V and J genes are TRBV6-5 and TRBJ2-7, with 11 bases aligning to TRBD1. The CDR3 contains 15 residues. Looked up from germline, CDR1 is MNHEY and CDR2 is SVGAGI. With V trimmed by 3 bases and J by 3 bases, 4 bases remained unmatched. CDR3 region: CASSYTGTGGYEQYF. Here the CDR3 DNA reads TGTGCCAGCAGTTATACCGGGACAGGGGGCTACGAGCAGTACTTC.

The V gene is TRBV2, the J gene TRBJ2-7; D is possibly TRBD1 (5 bases). Germline V gene sequence: CDR1 SNHLY, CDR2 FYNNEI. The CDR3 totals 17 residues. V dropped 2 bases and J dropped 5 bases, with 22 bases sitting between them. Here the CDR3 DNA reads TGTGCCAGCAGTGAACCTTGGGGCTGGGCGACCCCCCACGAGCAGTACTTC. It codes for CASSEPWGWATPHEQYF.

This chain uses TRBV7-9 with TRBJ1-1; possible D gene TRBD1, 5 bases. CDR1 is SEHNR and CDR2 is FQNEAQ in the germline V gene (reference sequence). The ends were cut back, 5 bases at V and 4 bases at J, with 8 bases in the middle. The CDR3 is 12 residues long. CDR3 loop: CASSRGGTEAFF. In DNA form, the CDR3 reads TGTGCCAGCAGCCGGGGGGGCACTGAAGCTTTCTTT.

The chain has TRBV19 and TRBJ1-5, with D unresolved. Germline V gene data show CDR1 as LNHDA and CDR2 as SQIVND (reference sequence). Trimming took off 1 base at V and 3 bases at J, with 13 bases between the two ends. CDR3 size: 16 residues. Here the CDR3 DNA reads TGTGCCAGTAGTATAGGCGGGCCGGCTCTCAATCAGCCCCAGCATTTT. Its translation is CASSIGGPALNQPQHF. The full variable domain, rest sourced from reference TRBV19 and TRBJ1-5, is DGGITQSPKYLFRKEGQNVTLSCEQNLNHDAMYWYRQDPGQGLRLIYYSQIVNDFQKGDIAEGYSVSREKKESFPLTVTSAQKNPTAFYLCASSIGGPALNQPQHFGDGTRLSIL.

V gene TRBV6-1 combines with J gene TRBJ2-7; weak D call: TRBD2 (7 bases). With 10 bases removed from V and 6 bases from J, the gap between germline ends came to 19 bases. Germline values: CDR1 MNHNS, CDR2 SASEGT. This CDR3 region has 13 residues. The CDR3, as DNA: TGTGCCACCACTCTTGGGAGGGGGGGCGAGCAGTACTTC. This gives the protein CATTLGRGGEQYF.